These T cell receptor beta chains were read from a single sample in a study of T cell repertoires in cytomegalovirus infection. Each CDR3 protein is one row after TCRdb ran MiXCR on the reads. The sample holds a few hundred thousand distinct CDR3 sequences, about a sixth seen once. The sequenced sample was PBMCs. These receptors were taken from a human donor in good health (CMV status not recorded). Some clones in this sample may be carry-over from other donors' samples. Both conserved end residues are part of each CDR3. The order of the fields is V gene, clone size, J gene, D gene, CDR3 DNA, CDR3 protein. D genes are given only for firm matches. Where a row states a size, it is once, few, many or the class of an expanded clone; other rows omit it.

v_gene: TRBV6-8; abundance: many; j_gene: TRBJ1-1; d_gene: NA; CDR3nt: TGTGCCGGGACGCAGGGTAAAGACACTGAAGCTTTCTTT; CDR3aa: CAGTQGKDTEAFF
v_gene: TRBV15; abundance: few; j_gene: TRBJ1-5; d_gene: NA; CDR3nt: TGTGCCACCAGCAGAGATCTTTATAGCGATCAGCCCCAGCATTTT; CDR3aa: CATSRDLYSDQPQHF
v_gene: TRBV20-1; abundance: many; j_gene: TRBJ1-5; d_gene: NA; CDR3nt: TGCAGTGCTAGGATCCCAGGAAAAAGCAATCAGCCCCAGCATTTT; CDR3aa: CSARIPGKSNQPQHF
v_gene: TRBV4-2; abundance: NA; j_gene: TRBJ2-2; d_gene: NA; CDR3nt: TGTGCCAGCAGCCAAGTCCTCCAGAACACCGGGGAGCTGTTTTTT; CDR3aa: CASSQVLQNTGELFF
v_gene: TRBV6-5; abundance: few; j_gene: TRBJ1-4; d_gene: NA; CDR3nt: TGTGCCAGCAGTGCAACAGACGCAACTAATGAAAAACTGTTTTTT; CDR3aa: CASSATDATNEKLFF
v_gene: TRBV5-1; abundance: NA; j_gene: TRBJ2-1; d_gene: NA; CDR3nt: TGCGCCAGCAGCCCTTACGTGCGGCCGGCGAGCTCCTACAATGAGCAGTTCTTC; CDR3aa: CASSPYVRPASSYNEQFF
v_gene: TRBV7-8; abundance: many; j_gene: TRBJ1-1; d_gene: NA; CDR3nt: TGTGCCAGCACTTCCTTTGGCACTGAAGCTTTCTTT; CDR3aa: CASTSFGTEAFF
v_gene: TRBV28; abundance: NA; j_gene: TRBJ2-7; d_gene: NA; CDR3nt: TGTGCCAGCAGTTACAGGATTGCCGGGCACGAGCAGTACTTC; CDR3aa: CASSYRIAGHEQYF
v_gene: TRBV20-1; abundance: NA; j_gene: TRBJ1-4; d_gene: NA; CDR3nt: TGCAGTGCTCCGGACCCAGGGACGGGAAAAGAAAAACTGTTTTTT; CDR3aa: CSAPDPGTGKEKLFF
v_gene: TRBV10-3; abundance: few; j_gene: TRBJ1-2; d_gene: NA; CDR3nt: TGTGCCATCAGTGAGGGAGCGGCAGGTTGGCGCTACACCTTC; CDR3aa: CAISEGAAGWRYTF
v_gene: TRBV7-2; abundance: NA; j_gene: TRBJ1-2; d_gene: TRBD1; CDR3nt: TGTGCCAGCAGCCCCGGGACAGGGAAAGGCTATGGCTACACCTTC; CDR3aa: CASSPGTGKGYGYTF
v_gene: TRBV23-1; abundance: NA; j_gene: TRBJ2-5; d_gene: TRBD2; CDR3nt: TGCGCCAGCGCCACCTCCAGCGGGGGGTGCCGGGAGACCCAGTACTTC; CDR3aa: CASATSSGGCRETQYF
v_gene: TRBV7-9; abundance: many; j_gene: TRBJ2-5; d_gene: NA; CDR3nt: TGTGCCAGCAGCGGCGGTGGCCAAGAGACCCAGTACTTC; CDR3aa: CASSGGGQETQYF
v_gene: TRBV12-3/TRBV12-4; abundance: few; j_gene: TRBJ1-5; d_gene: TRBD1; CDR3nt: TGTGCCAGCAGCGTCACAGGGGTTAATCAGCCCCAGCATTTT; CDR3aa: CASSVTGVNQPQHF
v_gene: TRBV5-8; abundance: NA; j_gene: TRBJ2-7; d_gene: NA; CDR3nt: TGTGCCAGTACCCGGACGGACTACTACGAGCAGTACTTC; CDR3aa: CASTRTDYYEQYF
v_gene: TRBV27; abundance: few; j_gene: TRBJ1-5; d_gene: NA; CDR3nt: TGTGCCAGCAGTTTATATTTAGGTAACAATCAGCCCCAGCATTTT; CDR3aa: CASSLYLGNNQPQHF
v_gene: TRBV7-3; abundance: many; j_gene: TRBJ2-1; d_gene: TRBD2; CDR3nt: TGTGCCAGCAGCGCCGACCCGGGACTAGGTCCCGACAATGAGCAGTTCTTC; CDR3aa: CASSADPGLGPDNEQFF
v_gene: TRBV12-3/TRBV12-4; abundance: many; j_gene: TRBJ2-7; d_gene: NA; CDR3nt: TGTGCCACCTCTTTCAGCGGGGACAGCTCCTACGAGCAGTACTTC; CDR3aa: CATSFSGDSSYEQYF
v_gene: TRBV5-4; abundance: NA; j_gene: TRBJ2-7; d_gene: TRBD1; CDR3nt: TGTGCCAGCAGCTTCCGGGACAGGGGTTTTGGCGAGCAGTACTTC; CDR3aa: CASSFRDRGFGEQYF
v_gene: TRBV10-3; abundance: many; j_gene: TRBJ1-5; d_gene: TRBD1; CDR3nt: TGTGCCATCAGCCCGGGACAGGACAATCAGCCCCAGCATTTT; CDR3aa: CAISPGQDNQPQHF
v_gene: TRBV3-1; abundance: many; j_gene: TRBJ1-1; d_gene: TRBD1; CDR3nt: TGTGCCAGCAGCCAGAGGACAGGGAACACTGAAGCTTTCTTT; CDR3aa: CASSQRTGNTEAFF
v_gene: TRBV4-1; abundance: NA; j_gene: TRBJ1-5; d_gene: TRBD1; CDR3nt: TGCGCCAGCAGCCCTGGGACAGCAGTCTATAGCAATCAGCCCCAGCATTTT; CDR3aa: CASSPGTAVYSNQPQHF
v_gene: TRBV7-2; abundance: many; j_gene: TRBJ2-4; d_gene: TRBD2; CDR3nt: TGTGCCAGCAGCCCTGGGGGGGTCGCGAACATTCAGTACTTC; CDR3aa: CASSPGGVANIQYF
v_gene: TRBV12-3/TRBV12-4; abundance: few; j_gene: TRBJ2-5; d_gene: TRBD2; CDR3nt: TGTGCCAGCAGCCTAGGGGGACTAGCGGGGTTGGAGACCCAGTACTTC; CDR3aa: CASSLGGLAGLETQYF
v_gene: TRBV20-1; abundance: NA; j_gene: TRBJ1-1; d_gene: NA; CDR3nt: TGCAGTGCTAGAGATGAATTCCCACCCGAAGCTTTCTTT; CDR3aa: CSARDEFPPEAFF
v_gene: TRBV20-1; abundance: few; j_gene: TRBJ2-7; d_gene: TRBD1; CDR3nt: TGCAGCGTAGCCCCGACAGGGATCGCCTACGAGCAGTACTTC; CDR3aa: CSVAPTGIAYEQYF